This T cell receptor (beta chain) was retrieved from a study of technical replicates of blood from several donors. This CDR3 has 14 amino acids. Germline values: CDR1 SNHLY, CDR2 FYNNEI. V lost 4 bases to trimming and J lost 7 bases; unmatched junction nucleotides: 7. Clones were read by immunoSEQ multiplex PCR, and TCRdb kept only the in-frame ones, dropping some. Of about 76,000 clones listed, approximately 97% are singletons. The sequence was obtained from a human donor in good health. The sequencing input was T cells isolated from PBMCs. The V call is TRBV2, the J call TRBJ1-5, with TRBD1 identical over 7 bases. The CDR3 nucleotides are TGTGCCAGCAGTGTCGAGGGGGCAGGGCAGCCCCAGCATTTT. This sequence encodes CASSVEGAGQPQHF.